What follows are 7 T cell receptor beta chains derived from one specimen sequenced in a study of T cell clonality in common variable immunodeficiency. TCRdb's table, derived via immunoSEQ multiplex PCR, lists solely in-frame clones and lacks some. This sample carries about 12,000 clones, none of them present only once. The antigens these receptors bind are not known. Study results and caveats: Common variable immunodeficiency TCR beta sequences reportedly had fewer deletions and N-nucleotide insertions.

The sequencing input was peripheral blood mononuclear cells. These receptors all come from a human donor with common variable immunodeficiency.

This clone was counted many times. Here the CDR3 reads CASSISGNYEQYF. CDR3 DNA (partial): TGTGCCAGTAGTATATCGGGGAACTACGAG. The genes are TRBV19 and TRBJ2-7, with a weak D call TRBD2 (5 bases). Coverage ceases 3 residues before the CDR3 finishes, and the germline J gene fills in the end. The germline V gene encodes CDR1 LNHDA and CDR2 SQIVND (reference sequence). Trimming cost V 2 bases and J 3 bases, with 8 bases left between them. The CDR3 spans 13 residues.

This clone appeared a few times. The read gets to within 3 residues of the CDR3 end, and the germline J gene fills in the rest. The chain employs TRBV20-1 and TRBJ2-1; TRBD2 aligns across 12 bases. Unmatched junction bases numbered 1, after V lost 5 bases and J lost 2 bases. The CDR3 has 14 amino acids. CDR1 and CDR2 from the germline V gene are DFQATT and SNEGSKA (reference sequence). The CDR3 reads CSALAGGPYNEQFF. Incomplete CDR3 DNA: TGCAGTGCTCTAGCGGGGGGGCCCTACAATGAG.

This clone was observed a handful of times. The read ends 3 residues shy of where the CDR3 ends; the end is completed using the germline J gene. V gene TRBV7-8 combines with J gene TRBJ2-7, with D perhaps TRBD2 (5 bases). V lost 0 bases to trimming and J lost 6 bases, with 9 bases between them. Germline assignment: CDR1 SGHVS and CDR2 FQNEAQ. This CDR3 spans 13 amino acids. CDR3 sequence: CASSLASGPEQYF. Incomplete CDR3 DNA: TGTGCCAGCAGCTTAGCGAGCGGACCCGAG.

In regard to this clone: The read ends 3 residues early relative to the CDR3; the germline J gene fills the gap. V usage is TRBV18 and J usage is TRBJ1-4; D is perhaps TRBD1 (6 bases). The CDR3 is 12 amino acids. Germline values: CDR1 KGHSH, CDR2 LQKENI. The chain's CDR3 is CASSPGQTELFF. The CDR3 DNA, read in part, is TGTGCCAGCTCACCCGGACAGACTGAA.

This clone was detected a few times. The read gets to within 3 residues of the CDR3 end, and the germline J gene fills in the rest. The genes are TRBV5-1 and TRBJ2-7; 8 bases are shared with TRBD1. Per the germline V gene, CDR1 is SGHRS and CDR2 is YFSETQ. The CDR3 is 17 amino acids. Unmatched junction bases numbered 12, after V lost 4 bases and J lost 0 bases. The CDR3 loop is CASSILRTGTGSYEQYF. The CDR3 bases that were read are TGCGCCAGCAGCATCCTCCGAACCGGGACAGGCTCCTACGAG. Drawing the rest from reference TRBV5-1 and TRBJ2-7, the complete variable domain is KAGVTQTPRYLIKTRGQQVTLSCSPISGHRSVSWYQQTPGQGLQFLFEYFSETQRNKGNFPGRFSGRQFSNSRSEMNVSTLELGDSALYLCASSILRTGTGSYEQYFGPGTRLTVT.

This clone has a handful of counts. The CDR3 extends 3 residues past the end of the read, so its final part is completed from the germline J gene. V is TRBV19 and J is TRBJ2-3; D is ambiguous. The CDR3 runs 14 residues. With 7 bases removed from V and 2 bases from J, the gap between germline ends came to 13 bases. Germline CDR1 is LNHDA and CDR2 is SQIVND (reference sequence). Partial CDR3 DNA: TGTGCCAGTAAGAGCCAAAAGAACACAGATACG. It is translated as CASKSQKNTDT. The CDR3 reads in full as CASKSQKNTDTQYF.

This clone was observed at least ten times. The CDR3 goes on 3 residues after the read ends, and that part is filled in from the germline J gene. The V and J genes are TRBV29-1 and TRBJ2-7; TRBD1 aligns across 9 bases. Looked up from germline, CDR1 is SQVTM and CDR2 is ANQGSEA. This CDR3 spans 13 amino acids. V lost 7 bases to trimming and J lost 6 bases; unmatched junction nucleotides: 10. The part of the CDR3 DNA that was read is TGCAGCGCTGGTGGGACAGGGCCCACCGAG. This gives the protein CSAGGTGPTE. The full CDR3 sequence reads CSAGGTGPTEQYF.